The 18 T cell receptor beta chains in this list originate from one sample, sequenced in a study of blood T cell repertoires in COVID-19. Sequenced by immunoSEQ multiplex PCR; TCRdb stores in-frame clones only, minus some. The data show about 230,000 clones, about 90% seen once. Specimen: PBMCs or T cells enriched from blood (not recorded which). These receptors were taken from a man under 40 who had recovered from COVID-19.

This clone was counted a single time. In nucleotides, the CDR3 is TGTGCCAGTAGTGAACTAGCGGTCAACTCCTACAATGAGCAGTTCTTC. This codes for CASSELAVNSYNEQFF. The rearrangement joins TRBV19 to TRBJ2-1, with TRBD2 matching over 8 bases. The ends lost 5 bases at V and 0 bases at J; junction bases unmatched: 6. The CDR3 covers 16 residues. CDR1 is LNHDA, CDR2 SQIVND, per germline (reference sequence).

J is TRBJ2-2 and V is TRBV4-2, with a tentative D call TRBD2 (5 bases). The V end was cut by 0 bases, the J end by 5 bases, with 13 bases between. Germline CDR1 is LGHNA and CDR2 is YNFKEQ. This CDR3 contains 16 residues. The CDR3 sequence: CASSQDRATRTGELFF. Here the CDR3 DNA reads TGTGCCAGCAGCCAAGACCGAGCAACTAGGACCGGGGAGCTGTTTTTT.

The chain employs TRBV7-2 and TRBJ1-1, with 7 bases identical to TRBD1. CDR1 SGHTA and CDR2 FQGNSA come from the germline V gene. This CDR3 spans 12 amino acids. The J segment lost 10 bases and the V segment lost 1 base, leaving 3 bases of the junction unmatched. The CDR3 here is CASSLGGGTAFF. In DNA, the CDR3 is TGTGCCAGCAGCTTAGGAGGGGGCACAGCTTTCTTT.

The chain is built from TRBV7-2 and TRBJ2-7, with D possibly matching TRBD1 (6 bases). The CDR3 extends over 15 amino acids. Germline CDR1 is SGHTA and CDR2 is FQGNSA. Trimming cost V 5 bases and J 0 bases, with 14 bases left between them. CDR3 residues: CASSQDRPPSYEQYF. The CDR3, as DNA: TGTGCCAGCAGCCAAGACAGGCCCCCCTCCTACGAGCAGTACTTC.

The CDR3 here is CASSVSVGDEKLFF. Written as DNA, the CDR3 is TGTGCCAGCAGCGTGAGTGTCGGAGATGAAAAACTGTTTTTT. This rearrangement joins TRBV11-2 to TRBJ1-4; D is undetermined. The CDR3 length is 14 residues. The germline V gene encodes CDR1 SGHAT and CDR2 FQNNGV. V was pared by 5 bases and J by 6 bases, with 13 bases between.

This clone has a single count. The chain has TRBV11-2 and TRBJ2-3, with a possible D match to TRBD2 (5 bases). The CDR3 runs to 15 residues. From germline, CDR1 is SGHAT and CDR2 FQNNGV. Trimming cost V 3 bases and J 2 bases, with 12 bases left between them. CDR3 region: CASSLGIRDTDTQYF. Here the CDR3 DNA reads TGTGCCAGCAGCTTGGGAATTCGGGACACAGATACGCAGTATTTT.

V and J are TRBV6-4 and TRBJ1-5; TRBD1 agrees at 11 bases. Per the germline V gene, CDR1 is MRHNA and CDR2 is SNTAGT. This CDR3 is 16 amino acids long. Trimming at V came to 2 bases and at J to 3 bases, leaving 3 bases not matched to a gene. The CDR3 sequence is CASSDTDRGPNQPQHF. Written as DNA, the CDR3 is TGTGCCAGCAGTGACACGGACAGGGGGCCCAATCAGCCCCAGCATTTT.

This clone occurred a few times. The CDR3 bases are TGTGCCAGCAGTGAACAGGGAACCTATGGCTACACCTTC. This codes for CASSEQGTYGYTF. This rearrangement joins TRBV2 to TRBJ1-2; a weak D match, TRBD1 (5 bases). V lost 2 bases to trimming and J lost 4 bases, with 8 bases between them. The CDR3 spans 13 residues. The germline V gene encodes CDR1 SNHLY and CDR2 FYNNEI.

V usage is TRBV5-5 and J usage is TRBJ1-2, with D maybe TRBD1 (5 bases). Between the trimmed V and J ends, which lost 6 bases and 3 bases, there was a span of 15 bases. Germline CDR1 SGHKS, CDR2 YYEKEE (reference sequence). The CDR3 extends over 14 amino acids. CDR3 nucleotides: TGTGCCAGCACCCTGACAGTCTTAGACTATGGCTACACCTTC. It encodes CASTLTVLDYGYTF.

V is TRBV7-2 and J is TRBJ1-2; weak D call: TRBD1 (5 bases). Germline values: CDR1 SGHTA, CDR2 FQGNSA. Trimming shortened V by 6 bases and J by 4 bases, and 12 bases separated the two germline ends. The CDR3 consists of 13 residues. The CDR3 here is CASSRNQGYGYTF. In DNA form, the CDR3 reads TGTGCCAGCAGTCGTAACCAGGGCTATGGCTACACCTTC.

The chain is built from TRBV9 and TRBJ2-3; 8 nucleotides line up with TRBD2. Germline loops: CDR1 SGDLS, CDR2 YYNGEE. V was pared by 0 bases and J by 5 bases, with 8 bases of the junction left unmatched. The CDR3 has 16 residues. DNA of the CDR3: TGTGCCAGCAGCGTAGTTCCAGCGGGAGAGGTAGATACGCAGTATTTT. The encoded protein is CASSVVPAGEVDTQYF. The whole variable domain, remainder taken from reference TRBV9 and TRBJ2-3, is DSGVTQTPKHLITATGQRVTLRCSPRSGDLSVYWYQQSLDQGLQFLIQYYNGEERAKGNILERFSAQQFPDLHSELNLSSLELGDSALYFCASSVVPAGEVDTQYFGPGTRLTVL.

The V and J genes are TRBV5-5 and TRBJ1-5; 7 bases line up with TRBD1. CDR1 and CDR2 (germline): SGHKS, YYEKEE (reference sequence). V shed 4 bases and J 7 bases; nucleotides not matched to a gene: 11. The CDR3 consists of 15 residues. CDR3 nucleotides: TGTGCCAGCAGCGGAACCGACAGGGTTCGGCAGCCCCAGCATTTT. Amino acid sequence: CASSGTDRVRQPQHF.

The chain recombines TRBV30 with TRBJ1-2; 8 bases map to TRBD1. This CDR3 is 16 amino acids long. CDR1 is GTSNPN and CDR2 is SVGIG in the germline V gene (reference sequence). V shed 4 bases, J shed 6 bases, and the junction held 16 bases outside the gene matches. The CDR3 region is CAWTIPRTGLANGYTF. The CDR3 coding sequence is TGTGCCTGGACCATCCCCCGGACAGGGTTGGCGAATGGCTACACCTTC.

A few counts support this clone. The chain couples TRBV23-1 to TRBJ2-1; D possibly corresponds to TRBD1 (6 bases). TRBV23-1 belongs to the ORF category, with a function that is uncertain. V lost 4 bases to trimming and J lost 6 bases, with 19 bases between them. This CDR3 has 16 residues. CDR3 sequence (DNA): TGCGCCAGCAGTCCAAAAACAGGGTTTATATGCAATGAGCAGTTCTTC. It translates to CASSPKTGFICNEQFF.

With regard to this clone: The sample has other DNA sequences that encode this CDR3 too. This chain links TRBV9 with TRBJ1-6, with a weak D call TRBD1 (5 bases). The ends were cut back, 4 bases at V and 7 bases at J, with 15 bases in the middle. The CDR3 is 15 residues long. Per germline, CDR1 SGDLS and CDR2 YYNGEE. The chain's CDR3 is CASSPRGGGNSPLHF. DNA for the CDR3: TGTGCCAGCAGCCCCCGGGGCGGAGGGAATTCACCCCTCCACTTT. Drawing the rest from reference TRBV9 and TRBJ1-6, the complete variable domain is DSGVTQTPKHLITATGQRVTLRCSPRSGDLSVYWYQQSLDQGLQFLIQYYNGEERAKGNILERFSAQQFPDLHSELNLSSLELGDSALYFCASSPRGGGNSPLHFGNGTRLTVT.

V usage is TRBV27 and J usage is TRBJ1-2; 8 bases are shared with TRBD1. The CDR3 sequence is 13 residues long. Trimming at V came to 3 bases and at J to 8 bases, leaving 5 bases not matched to a gene. The germline gives CDR1 MNHEY, CDR2 SMNVEV (reference sequence). The CDR3: CASSFPTGDGYTF. In nucleotides, the CDR3 is TGTGCCAGCAGTTTTCCGACAGGGGACGGCTACACCTTC.

The chain links TRBV3-1 (or the pseudogene TRBV3-2) to TRBJ2-7; 8 bases match TRBD2. The CDR3 runs 14 residues. Germline V gives CDR1 LGHDT, CDR2 YNNKEL (reference sequence). After removal of 7 bases from V and 5 bases from J, the junction contained 10 bases not matched to a gene. The chain's CDR3 is CASTGTSERDEQYF. The CDR3 nucleotides read TGTGCCAGCACCGGGACTAGTGAACGGGACGAGCAGTACTTC.

The chain has TRBV6-4 and TRBJ2-2; D unclear. This CDR3 is 10 amino acids long. Trimming took 8 bases from V and 6 from J, leaving 4 bases between them. Germline CDR1 reads MRHNA; CDR2 reads SNTAGT. The CDR3 loop reads CASRSGELFF. The CDR3 nucleotides read TGTGCCAGCCGTTCCGGGGAGCTGTTTTTT.